This TCR beta chain was recovered during a study of shared clonotypes between healthy human individuals. Looking at the study overall: The composition of the donors was two women and a few men aged 18 to 49.

All of the donors resided in Nashville, Tennessee, and each was a Caucasian adult. The method was immunoSEQ multiplex PCR; TCRdb's version includes in-frame clones alone and lacks a portion of them. The table shows roughly 1 million clones, with about 76% occurring only once. Notes on the study in general: Clonotypes not shared had lower generation probabilities than those common to all four donors.

With regard to this clone: Its antigen is undetermined.

This TCR was recovered from a man younger than 35 in good health. The material sequenced was memory CD4+ T cells sorted from blood. Stated subset: CD45RA-negative fraction.

The CDR3 nucleotides are TGTGCCAGTTCCCTGACTAGCGGGGGAAACTCTGGGGCCAACGTCCTGACTTTC. Protein sequence: CASSLTSGGNSGANVLTF. The chain carries TRBV19 and TRBJ2-6; 12 nucleotides agree with TRBD2. With V trimmed by 8 bases and J by 0 bases, 8 bases remained unmatched. The CDR3 has 18 residues. Germline loops: CDR1 LNHDA, CDR2 SQIVND (reference sequence).